This TCR beta chain was recovered during a study of early T cells in non-severe SARS-CoV-2 infection. Study context: Unpaired chains resulted from sequencing bulk RNA of unsorted whole blood.

Study results and caveats: In VDJdb matching, anti-spike CD8 responses were favored while private and CD4 specificities went missing.

Deletions cut 3 bases from V and 0 bases from J, with 12 bases between. The germline V gene encodes CDR1 SNHLY and CDR2 FYNNEI. This CDR3 comprises 17 residues. Attached unique molecular identifiers marked individual cDNA molecules. A single record per CDR3 protein comes from TCRdb applying MiXCR to the 5' RACE reads. The sample has tens of thousands of distinct CDR3 sequences, roughly 5% seen once. This clonotype has a handful of counts. The antigen is not known. The TCR originated in an adult who was a healthcare worker with PCR-confirmed SARS-CoV-2 infection or an uninfected control (not recorded which). This chain joins TRBV2 and TRBJ2-6, with D hard to call. The sample consisted of whole blood. The CDR3 reads CASSDAGSNSGANVLTF. Here the CDR3 DNA reads TGTGCCAGCAGTGATGCTGGGTCCAACTCTGGGGCCAACGTCCTGACTTTC.